The present T cell receptor beta chain was sequenced within a study of primary melanoma T cells and metastatic recurrence (dated by TCRdb to 2020 to 2022). General notes on the study: The cohort consisted of 200 or so primary melanomas of stage T2 to T4, each more than 1 mm thick. Whether T-cell fraction and T-cell repertoire clonality in primary melanoma tumors predicted patient outcome was tested in the study. Progression-free survival was the clinical outcome compared against the T-cell fraction measured by TCR beta sequencing. Histopathological grading of tumor-infiltrating lymphocytes was compared with the sequencing-derived T-cell fraction. What the work shows at the level of the full study, not this receptor alone: The tumor T-cell fraction reportedly predicted progression-free survival independently of thickness, ulceration, mitotic rate and age. Adding T-cell fraction to tumor thickness reportedly improved progression-free survival prediction more than adding any other histopathological variable. A T-cell fraction greater than 20% appeared to be protective whatever the ulceration status, mitotic rate or nodal disease. The authors presented an effective T-cell-mediated antitumor response in primary melanoma only as a suggestion and not as a demonstrated mechanism.

There are a few counts of this clone. The specificity of this receptor is unknown. No qualities accompany the bases; no much larger clone lies one base away. The library was produced with the immunoSEQ multiplex PCR assay. Primary melanoma tumor tissue was subjected to high-throughput sequencing of the T-cell receptor beta chain. Per the source publication's procedure: Repertoire analyses included TCRB CDR3 sharing between samples and the distribution of insertions and deletions. The predictive value of the T-cell fraction was ranked against histopathological variables by a gradient-boosted model. The clones in this table, taken by TCRdb from immuneACCESS, are in-frame only. Not every clone is retained; where verified, under half of the shortfall comes from an unresolved V gene, and the cause of the rest is unknown. V and J calls and clone size are those listed in that table; D and trimming were worked out from the DNA. This sample gives approximately 590 clones in total; 60% to 85% of them show up just once. More than 45% of the sample is held by the ten biggest clonotypes.

The germline V gene specifies KGHSH as CDR1 and LQKENI as CDR2. The CDR3 sequence holds 16 residues, the cysteine and phenylalanine included. Just CDR3 DNA is preserved here, 48 bases in frame from base 1. Trimming at the junction amounts to 6 bases on V and 0 bases on J, and the germline ends lie 15 bases apart. The primary melanoma of each patient had been surgically resected and was considered potentially curable but at risk of metastatic recurrence. Sequencing was carried out using melanoma tumor tissue. The source of this sequence is a human donor with melanoma. The rearrangement combines TRBV18 with TRBJ2-1; the D gene cannot be resolved reliably. The CDR3 region has the sequence CASSPPTVHSYNEQFF. The DNA sequence reads TGTGCCAGCTCTCCCCCCACAGTCCACTCCTACAATGAGCAGTTCTTC. Reference TRBV18 and TRBJ2-1 genes cover what lies past the CDR3, so the full variable domain is NAGVMQNPRHLVRRRGQEARLRCSPMKGHSHVYWYRQLPEEGLKFMVYLQKENIIDESGMPKERFSAEFPKEGPSILRIQQVVRGDSAAYFCASSPPTVHSYNEQFFGPGTRLTVL.